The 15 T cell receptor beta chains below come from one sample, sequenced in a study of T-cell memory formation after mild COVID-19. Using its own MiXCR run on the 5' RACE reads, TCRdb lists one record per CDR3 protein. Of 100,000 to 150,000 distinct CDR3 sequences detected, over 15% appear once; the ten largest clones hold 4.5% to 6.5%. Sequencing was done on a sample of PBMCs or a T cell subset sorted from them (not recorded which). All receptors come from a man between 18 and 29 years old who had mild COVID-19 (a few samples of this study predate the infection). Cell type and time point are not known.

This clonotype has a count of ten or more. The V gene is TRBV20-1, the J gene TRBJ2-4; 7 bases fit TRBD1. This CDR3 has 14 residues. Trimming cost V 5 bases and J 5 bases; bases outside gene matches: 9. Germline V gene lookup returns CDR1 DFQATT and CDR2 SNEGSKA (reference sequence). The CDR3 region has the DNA TGCAGTGCTCGTTCCGGGACAGTACAAAACATTCAGTACTTC. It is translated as CSARSGTVQNIQYF.

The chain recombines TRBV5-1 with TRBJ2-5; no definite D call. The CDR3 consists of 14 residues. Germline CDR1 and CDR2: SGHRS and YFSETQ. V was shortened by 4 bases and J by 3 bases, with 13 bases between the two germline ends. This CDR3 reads CASSHSGREETQYF. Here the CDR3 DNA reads TGCGCCAGCAGCCACAGTGGGCGCGAAGAGACCCAGTACTTC.

CDR3 in amino acids: CASSSGTSRGADTQYF. DNA for the CDR3: TGTGCCAGCAGCTCCGGGACTAGCCGTGGTGCAGATACGCAGTATTTT. This rearrangement joins TRBV7-9 to TRBJ2-3, with 9 bases aligning to TRBD2. The J segment lost 4 bases and the V segment lost 4 bases, leaving 9 bases of the junction unmatched. The CDR3 runs to 16 residues. Germline values: CDR1 SEHNR, CDR2 FQNEAQ (reference sequence).

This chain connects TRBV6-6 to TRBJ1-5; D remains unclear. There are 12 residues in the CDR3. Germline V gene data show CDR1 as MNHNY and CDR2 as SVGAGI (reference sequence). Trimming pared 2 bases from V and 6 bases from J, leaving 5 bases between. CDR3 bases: TGTGCCAGCAGTTACCGGGCTCAGCCCCAGCATTTT. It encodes CASSYRAQPQHF.

The CDR3 DNA reads as TGTGCCGGAGGACGGGGGAACACCGGGGAGCTGTTTTTT. Its translation is CAGGRGNTGELFF. The chain is built from TRBV27 and TRBJ2-2; D may be TRBD2 (5 bases). The CDR3 runs 13 residues. Germline lookup yields CDR1 MNHEY and CDR2 SMNVEV (reference sequence). Trimming stripped 11 bases from V and 1 base from J, with 11 bases between.

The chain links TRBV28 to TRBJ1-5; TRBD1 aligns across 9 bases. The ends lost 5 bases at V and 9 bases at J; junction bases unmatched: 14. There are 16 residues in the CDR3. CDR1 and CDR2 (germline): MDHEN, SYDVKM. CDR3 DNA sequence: TGTGCCAGCAGTCGCCTGGGACAGGGCCCGAACGTGCCCCAGCATTTT. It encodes CASSRLGQGPNVPQHF.

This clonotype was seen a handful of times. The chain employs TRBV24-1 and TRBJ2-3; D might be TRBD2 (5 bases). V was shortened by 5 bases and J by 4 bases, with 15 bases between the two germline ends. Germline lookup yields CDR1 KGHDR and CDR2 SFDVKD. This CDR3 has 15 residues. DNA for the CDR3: TGTGCCACCAGTGTCGGTTCTCAGAGGGCAGATACGCAGTATTTT. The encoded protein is CATSVGSQRADTQYF.

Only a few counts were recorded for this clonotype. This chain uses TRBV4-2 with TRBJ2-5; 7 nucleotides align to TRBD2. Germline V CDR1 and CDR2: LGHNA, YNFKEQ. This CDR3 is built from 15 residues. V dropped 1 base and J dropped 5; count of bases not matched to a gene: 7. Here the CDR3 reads CASSQVKYSGETQYF. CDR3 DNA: TGTGCCAGCAGCCAAGTCAAGTATAGCGGGGAGACCCAGTACTTC.

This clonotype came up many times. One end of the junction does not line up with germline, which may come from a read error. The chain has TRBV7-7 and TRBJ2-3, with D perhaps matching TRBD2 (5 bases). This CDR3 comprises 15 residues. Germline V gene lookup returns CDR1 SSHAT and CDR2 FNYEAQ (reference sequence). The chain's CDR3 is CASSLVAGNPDTQYF. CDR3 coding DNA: TGTGCTAGCAGCTTAGTCGCCGGGAATCCAGATACGCAGTATTTT.

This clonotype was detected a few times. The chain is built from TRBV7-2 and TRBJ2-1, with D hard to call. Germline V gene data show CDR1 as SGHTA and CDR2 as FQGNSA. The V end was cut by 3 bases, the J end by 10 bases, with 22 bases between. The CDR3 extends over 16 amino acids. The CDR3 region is CASSFLGSLLLGEQFF. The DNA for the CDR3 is TGTGCCAGCAGCTTCCTGGGCTCGCTCCTCCTAGGGGAGCAGTTCTTC.

CDR3 loop: CASSLQGDPRRKELFF. The CDR3 DNA reads TGTGCCAGCAGTCTACAGGGCGACCCGAGGAGAAAGGAACTGTTTTTT. The gene calls are TRBV27 and TRBJ1-4, with a possible D match to TRBD1 (6 bases). Germline CDR1 MNHEY, CDR2 SMNVEV (reference sequence). The V and J ends lost 5 bases and 12 bases respectively, with 25 bases between them. The CDR3 has 16 amino acids.

The CDR3 region is CASSPMENEAFF. CDR3 bases: TGTGCCAGCTCACCAATGGAGAATGAAGCTTTCTTT. This chain connects TRBV18 to TRBJ1-1; no firm D call. The CDR3 loop spans 12 amino acids. CDR1 and CDR2 (germline): KGHSH, LQKENI. Trimming left V 2 bases short and J 7 bases short, with 8 bases between.

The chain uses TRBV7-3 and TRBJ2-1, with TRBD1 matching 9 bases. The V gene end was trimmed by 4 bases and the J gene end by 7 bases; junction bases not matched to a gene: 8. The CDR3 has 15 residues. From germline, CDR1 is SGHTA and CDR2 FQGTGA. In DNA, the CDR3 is TGTGCCAGCAGCTCGACAGGGGGTGCTACGAATGAGCAGTTCTTC. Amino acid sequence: CASSSTGGATNEQFF.

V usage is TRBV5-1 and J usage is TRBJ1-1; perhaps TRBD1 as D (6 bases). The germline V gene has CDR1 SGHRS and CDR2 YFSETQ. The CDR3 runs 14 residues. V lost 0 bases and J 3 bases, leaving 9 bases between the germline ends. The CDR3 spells CASSLVGAYTEAFF. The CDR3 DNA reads TGCGCCAGCAGCTTGGTGGGGGCCTACACTGAAGCTTTCTTT.

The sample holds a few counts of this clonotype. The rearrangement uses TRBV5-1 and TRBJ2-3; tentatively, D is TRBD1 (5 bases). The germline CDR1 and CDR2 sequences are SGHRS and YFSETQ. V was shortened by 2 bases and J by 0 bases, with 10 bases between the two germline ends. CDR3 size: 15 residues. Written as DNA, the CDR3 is TGCGCCAGCAGCTTACAGGAGACTAGCACAGATACGCAGTATTTT. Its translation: CASSLQETSTDTQYF.